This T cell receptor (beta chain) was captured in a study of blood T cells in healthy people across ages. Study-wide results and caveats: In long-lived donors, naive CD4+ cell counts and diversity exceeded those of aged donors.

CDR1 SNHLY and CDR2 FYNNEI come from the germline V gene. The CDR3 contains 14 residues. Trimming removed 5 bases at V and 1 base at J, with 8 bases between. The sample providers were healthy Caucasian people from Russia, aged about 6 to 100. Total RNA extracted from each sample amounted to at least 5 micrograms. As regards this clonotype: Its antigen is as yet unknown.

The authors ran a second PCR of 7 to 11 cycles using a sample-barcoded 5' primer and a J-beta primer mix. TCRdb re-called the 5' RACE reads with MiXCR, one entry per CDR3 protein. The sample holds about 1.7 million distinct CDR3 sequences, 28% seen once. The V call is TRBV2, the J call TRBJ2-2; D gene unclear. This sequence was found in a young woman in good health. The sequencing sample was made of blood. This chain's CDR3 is CASSIGRNTGELFF. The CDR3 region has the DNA TGTGCCAGCAGTATAGGAAGGAACACCGGGGAGCTGTTTTTT.